The 4 T cell receptor beta chains given below trace back to one sample, sequenced in a study of radiation and T cells in renal cell carcinoma. Here immunoSEQ multiplex PCR was the method, and the copy in TCRdb shows in-frame clones only, minus some. The repertoire holds about 150,000 clones, with 86% as singletons. Time point specified: blood 4 weeks post-SBRT, at nephrectomy. Noted treatment: 15 Gy SBRT to primary tumor, nephrectomy 4 weeks later. Material: blood, obtained from a patient whose treatment included radiotherapy and nephrectomy. The source is a woman in her forties or fifties with renal cell carcinoma.

The chain uses TRBV2 and TRBJ2-5, with 12 bases that match TRBD2. Germline V gene data show CDR1 as SNHLY and CDR2 as FYNNEI. The J segment lost 2 bases and the V segment lost 9 bases, leaving 13 bases of the junction unmatched. This CDR3 has 17 residues. Here the CDR3 reads CARTRSPSGRGQETQYF. CDR3 nucleotide sequence: TGTGCCAGGACCCGGAGTCCTAGCGGGAGGGGGCAAGAGACCCAGTACTTC.

The chain joins TRBV2 to TRBJ1-5; unclear D gene. Germline CDR1 is SNHLY and CDR2 is FYNNEI. CDR3 size: 14 residues. The CDR3 is CVTRGGDSNQPQHF. The DNA of the CDR3 is TGTGTCACCCGAGGAGGAGATAGCAATCAGCCCCAGCATTTT.

This chain links TRBV6-1 with TRBJ1-2; possibly TRBD1 for D (5 bases). The CDR3 has 13 residues. The V end lost 7 bases, the J end lost 9 bases, and 18 bases lay between the germline ends. Germline loops: CDR1 MNHNS, CDR2 SASEGT. The DNA of the CDR3 is TGTGCCAGCATCTTTTCCGGGACTTCCAGCTACACCTTC. Residues: CASIFSGTSSYTF.

This sequence joins TRBV7-9 and TRBJ2-7; TRBD1 aligns across 12 bases. CDR1 is SEHNR, CDR2 FQNEAQ, per germline (reference sequence). J gave up 6 bases and V 7 bases, and 10 bases lay outside the gene matches. This CDR3 contains 15 residues. CDR3 bases: TGTGCCAGCATCGATACCGGGACAGGGGGCTCCGAGCAGTACTTC. This gives the protein CASIDTGTGGSEQYF.